This entry lists 23 T cell receptor beta chains sequenced from one sample in a study of cytomegalovirus exposure and HLA in healthy donors. PCR employed 60 Vbeta and 13 Jbeta primers. Profiled with immunoSEQ multiplex PCR; TCRdb holds only in-frame clones, not every one. The sample holds some 170,000 clones, under 85% seen once. The sequencing input was PBMCs. These receptors all come from a human donor in good health.

This sequence joins TRBV6-5 and TRBJ1-2, with D perhaps TRBD1 (6 bases). CDR1 is MNHEY, CDR2 SVGAGI, per germline. This CDR3 has 14 residues. V lost 2 bases, J lost 8 bases, and 15 bases lay in between. The CDR3: CASSYGLGAWGYTF. The CDR3 bases are TGTGCCAGCAGTTACGGGTTGGGGGCTTGGGGCTACACCTTC.

V is TRBV6-5 and J is TRBJ1-5; D possibly corresponds to TRBD1 (6 bases). The CDR3 has 15 amino acids. Germline CDR1 reads MNHEY; CDR2 reads SVGAGI. The V end was cut by 5 bases, the J end by 1 base, with 12 bases between. CDR3 DNA: TGTGCCAGCAGTCCCCTAGGGGGAAGCAATCAGCCCCAGCATTTT. Its protein is CASSPLGGSNQPQHF.

The chain recombines TRBV5-1 with TRBJ2-5; 9 nucleotides match TRBD2. There are 15 residues in the CDR3. Germline trimming cut 0 bases from V and 1 base from J; bases unmatched to any gene: 1. CDR1 is SGHRS, CDR2 YFSETQ, per germline. CDR3 DNA: TGCGCCAGCAGCTTGGGACTAGCGGTCCAAGAGACCCAGTACTTC. Amino acid sequence: CASSLGLAVQETQYF.

This sequence joins TRBV5-1 and TRBJ1-4; 7 positions agree with TRBD1. Germline CDR1 is SGHRS and CDR2 is YFSETQ. The CDR3 is 15 amino acids. V gave up 4 bases and J gave up 5 bases; unmatched junction bases: 8. Here the CDR3 reads CASSARDSLNEKLFF. The DNA of the CDR3 is TGCGCCAGCAGCGCGCGGGACAGCCTAAATGAAAAACTGTTTTTT.

V gene TRBV27 combines with J gene TRBJ2-1; TRBD1 might be the D (6 bases). Per germline, CDR1 MNHEY and CDR2 SMNVEV (reference sequence). Trimming took off 5 bases at V and 1 base at J, with 18 bases between the two ends. The CDR3 has 17 residues. The CDR3 DNA reads as TGTGCCAGCAGTCAAACAAGGGGGACCAGTTCCTACAATGAGCAGTTCTTC. It specifies CASSQTRGTSSYNEQFF.

Concerning this clone: Other DNA sequences of this sample code for an identical CDR3. V gene TRBV7-9 combines with J gene TRBJ1-1; D remains unclear. The germline gives CDR1 SEHNR, CDR2 FQNEAQ (reference sequence). There are 15 residues in the CDR3. V lost 1 base to trimming and J lost 1 base, with 10 bases between them. The CDR3 region has the DNA TGTGCCAGCAGCTTAGTAGCGCGGGGGAACACTGAAGCTTTCTTT. This codes for CASSLVARGNTEAFF. Supplemented by reference TRBV7-9 and TRBJ1-1, the full variable domain reads DTGVSQNPRHKITKRGQNVTFRCDPISEHNRLYWYRQTLGQGPEFLTYFQNEAQLEKSRLLSDRFSAERPKGSFSTLEIQRTEQGDSAMYLCASSLVARGNTEAFFGQGTRLTVV.

The V call is TRBV7-6, the J call TRBJ2-7; D perhaps matches TRBD2 (6 bases). Per germline, CDR1 SGHVS and CDR2 FNYEAQ. V lost 3 bases to trimming and J lost 6 bases, with 15 bases between them. The CDR3 covers 14 residues. The CDR3 DNA reads as TGTGCCAGCAGCTTGGTAGTTAGGGGAGGCGAGCAGTACTTC. Protein sequence: CASSLVVRGGEQYF.

The chain has TRBV29-1 and TRBJ1-2; D gene ambiguous. Trimming pared 1 base from V and 6 bases from J, leaving 3 bases between. Germline CDR1 SQVTM, CDR2 ANQGSEA. The CDR3 totals 10 residues. CDR3 amino acids: CSVEGHGYTF. The CDR3 bases are TGCAGCGTTGAAGGGCATGGCTACACCTTC.

The rearrangement links TRBV5-1 to TRBJ2-5, with 9 nucleotides matching TRBD1. With the DNA end fitting TRBJ2-7 better, the J assignment may be wrong. The germline V gene encodes CDR1 SGHRS and CDR2 YFSETQ. This CDR3 contains 17 residues. The CDR3 DNA reads as TGCGCCAGCAGCTTGGCCGGTAGTACAGGGGGCTCGTACGAGCAGTACTTC. Its translation: CASSLAGSTGGSYEQYF.

The table lists this clone with a few counts. This chain uses TRBV7-6 with TRBJ2-7; the D gene is possibly TRBD2 (5 bases). Trimming cost V 0 bases and J 4 bases, with 13 bases left between them. The CDR3 is 15 amino acids. Germline CDR1 is SGHVS and CDR2 is FNYEAQ. CDR3 DNA: TGTGCCAGCAGCTTAGCCTCAGGTTCGGGATACGAGCAGTACTTC. It specifies CASSLASGSGYEQYF.

The CDR3 DNA sequence: TGTGCCAGCAGCTTGCCACTAGCGGGGACCCAAGAGACCCAGTACTTC. This gives the protein CASSLPLAGTQETQYF. This sequence joins TRBV5-6 and TRBJ2-5; 10 bases are a match to TRBD2. The germline gives CDR1 SGHDT, CDR2 YYEEEE. Trimming cost V 1 base and J 1 base; bases outside gene matches: 4. This CDR3 region has 16 residues.

This clone was found a few times. V usage is TRBV12-5 and J usage is TRBJ2-7, with 7 bases aligning to TRBD2. V lost 0 bases, J lost 9 bases, and 5 bases stayed unmatched. The CDR3 runs 13 residues. Germline CDR1 is LGHNT and CDR2 is FRNRAP. The CDR3 DNA sequence: TGTGCTAGTGGTTTGGTTGAATCGGGAGGGCAGTACTTC. Translating gives CASGLVESGGQYF. The full variable domain, in which reference TRBV12-5 and TRBJ2-7 provide the parts outside the CDR3, is DARVTQTPRHKVTEMGQEVTMRCQPILGHNTVFWYRQTMMQGLELLAYFRNRAPLDDSGMPKDRFSAEMPDATLATLKIQPSEPRDSAVYFCASGLVESGGQYFGPGTRLTVT.

The chain carries TRBV10-3 and TRBJ1-3; tentatively, D is TRBD1 (5 bases). V lost 0 bases and J lost 7, with 7 bases in between. There are 13 residues in the CDR3. Germline loops: CDR1 ENHRY, CDR2 SYGVKD. The CDR3 region is CAISESAGNTIYF. The DNA of the CDR3 is TGTGCCATCAGTGAGTCGGCAGGGAACACCATATATTTT.

The chain carries TRBV5-4 and TRBJ2-7; TRBD2 agrees at 9 bases. Trimming took 6 bases from V and 5 from J; bases not matched to a gene: 15. The CDR3 has 16 amino acids. Per the germline V gene, CDR1 is SGHNT and CDR2 is YYREEE (reference sequence). Written as DNA, the CDR3 is TGTGCCAGCACCGCTCAGCCTCGCGGGGGGGCCCACGAGCAGTACTTC. Its protein product is CASTAQPRGGAHEQYF.

CDR3 nucleotides: TGTGCCAGTAGTAATGGAGAGTACCCGGACAGTGTTGGCGCCGGGGAGCTGTTTTTT. This encodes CASSNGEYPDSVGAGELFF. This chain links TRBV19 with TRBJ2-2; tentative D call: TRBD1 (6 bases). Trimming shortened V by 4 bases and J by 6 bases, and 27 bases separated the two germline ends. The CDR3 contains 19 residues. CDR1 and CDR2 from the germline V gene are LNHDA and SQIVND (reference sequence).

The chain employs TRBV11-2 and TRBJ1-1; D ambiguous. The CDR3 extends over 13 amino acids. Looked up from germline, CDR1 is SGHAT and CDR2 is FQNNGV. Between the trimmed V and J ends, which lost 0 bases and 6 bases, there was a span of 8 bases. CDR3 region: CASSLDVGSEAFF. As DNA, the CDR3 is TGTGCCAGCAGCTTAGATGTTGGCTCTGAAGCTTTCTTT.

This rearrangement joins TRBV2 to TRBJ1-2; 7 bases match TRBD1. Germline V CDR1 and CDR2: SNHLY, FYNNEI. This CDR3 comprises 13 residues. Unmatched junction bases numbered 9, after V lost 7 bases and J lost 7 bases. The CDR3 spells CASNTGSGGGYTF. CDR3 DNA sequence: TGTGCCAGCAACACCGGGTCAGGGGGTGGCTACACCTTC.

This clone has more than one count but fewer than ten. This chain connects TRBV6-1 to TRBJ1-4, with TRBD1 matching over 7 bases. There are 17 residues in the CDR3. Germline loops: CDR1 MNHNS, CDR2 SASEGT. V lost 1 base to trimming and J lost 4 bases; unmatched junction nucleotides: 9. The CDR3 here is CASSEEGAGSGNEKLFF. CDR3 nucleotides: TGTGCCAGCAGTGAAGAGGGGGCAGGGTCCGGTAATGAAAAACTGTTTTTT.

This clone appeared a few times. The chain is built from TRBV7-6 and TRBJ1-2; TRBD1 aligns across 12 bases. Germline lookup yields CDR1 SGHVS and CDR2 FNYEAQ. The length of the CDR3 is 17 residues. V shed 5 bases, J shed 6 bases, and the junction held 13 bases outside the gene matches. For the CDR3, the DNA is TGTGCCAGCAGCCCCTTAACATCCGGGACAGGGGGCAATGGCTACACCTTC. Protein product: CASSPLTSGTGGNGYTF.

The chain is built from TRBV7-2 and TRBJ2-5, with 7 bases identical to TRBD1. This CDR3 is 15 amino acids long. The germline gives CDR1 SGHTA, CDR2 FQGNSA. V gave up 3 bases and J gave up 3 bases; unmatched junction bases: 7. CDR3 sequence: CASSLLGQLEETQYF. CDR3 bases: TGTGCCAGCAGCTTGCTGGGACAGTTGGAAGAGACCCAGTACTTC. Looking up the rest from reference TRBV7-2 and TRBJ2-5 gives the full variable domain: GAGVSQSPSNKVTEKGKDVELRCDPISGHTALYWYRQSLGQGLEFLIYFQGNSAPDKSGLPSDRFSAERTGGSVSTLTIQRTQQEDSAVYLCASSLLGQLEETQYFGPGTRLLVL.

The chain uses TRBV19 and TRBJ1-1, with D perhaps matching TRBD1 (5 bases). V lost 1 base to trimming and J lost 5 bases, with 17 bases between them. The CDR3 is 16 residues long. Germline lookup yields CDR1 LNHDA and CDR2 SQIVND (reference sequence). This CDR3 reads CASSIGDRGSRTEAFF. The CDR3 DNA sequence: TGTGCCAGTAGTATAGGGGATCGGGGGAGTAGGACTGAAGCTTTCTTT.

V and J are TRBV28 and TRBJ1-2; 7 bases are shared with TRBD1. Losses at the gene ends were 2 bases for V and 5 bases for J; bases not matched to a gene: 2. The CDR3 length is 13 residues. In germline, CDR1 is MDHEN, CDR2 SYDVKM. CDR3 loop: CASSLVQGYGYTF. CDR3 DNA sequence: TGTGCCAGCAGTTTAGTACAGGGGTATGGCTACACCTTC.

The sample holds a few counts of this clone. The rearrangement links TRBV5-6 to TRBJ1-2, with unresolved D. V lost 2 bases and J lost 7, with 9 bases in between. From germline, CDR1 is SGHDT and CDR2 YYEEEE. CDR3 length: 12 amino acids. The CDR3 DNA sequence: TGTGCCAGCAGCTTCCTCGGGGTTGGCTACACCTTC. Translated: CASSFLGVGYTF.